The next 9 T cell receptor beta chains were all read from a single sample in a study of blood T cell repertoires in COVID-19. This table comes from immunoSEQ multiplex PCR, and its TCRdb copy is limited to in-frame clones, with some not included. The table has some 390,000 clones, about 89% seen once; the top ten hold roughly 1.4%. The sample comprised peripheral blood. The receptor source for this set is a woman aged 40 to 50 with COVID-19, enrolled during active disease.

The chain is built from TRBV7-2 and TRBJ1-1, with D maybe TRBD1 (6 bases). In germline, CDR1 is SGHTA, CDR2 FQGNSA. CDR3 length: 13 residues. V was clipped by 1 base and J by 7 bases, with 10 bases between them. The CDR3 nucleotides are TGTGCCAGCAGCTTAGGGACAGAATTTGAAGCTTTCTTT. It encodes CASSLGTEFEAFF.

V is TRBV6-5 and J is TRBJ2-1; tentative D call: TRBD1 (6 bases). Germline CDR1 MNHEY, CDR2 SVGAGI. The CDR3 is 14 amino acids. The germline V and J ends were trimmed by 8 bases and 0 bases, with 11 bases remaining between them. The chain's CDR3 is CASRTDLSYNEQFF. The CDR3 coding sequence is TGTGCCAGCCGGACAGACCTCTCCTACAATGAGCAGTTCTTC.

The V gene is TRBV28, the J gene TRBJ1-1; D is unresolved. Trimming took off 6 bases at V and 10 bases at J, with 24 bases between the two ends. Per the germline V gene, CDR1 is MDHEN and CDR2 is SYDVKM. The CDR3 covers 15 residues. CDR3 loop: CASRYGSEVEVGAFF. CDR3 nucleotides: TGTGCCAGCAGGTACGGGTCGGAGGTTGAGGTTGGAGCTTTCTTT.

The chain couples TRBV30 to TRBJ2-5, with 11 bases that match TRBD2. After removal of 4 bases from V and 4 bases from J, the junction contained 5 bases not matched to a gene. The V gene's germline CDR1 is GTSNPN and CDR2 SVGIG (reference sequence). The CDR3 has 14 residues. This chain's CDR3 is CAWTYLAGGETQYF. In DNA, the CDR3 is TGTGCCTGGACATACCTAGCGGGGGGAGAGACCCAGTACTTC.

The chain couples TRBV6-2 or TRBV6-3 to TRBJ2-1, with D perhaps TRBD1 (5 bases). CDR1 and CDR2 from the germline V gene are MNHEY and SVGEGT. The V gene lost 2 bases and the J gene lost 6 bases, with 5 bases spanning the gap. This CDR3 is built from 12 residues. The CDR3 DNA reads TGTGCCAGCAGTTACGGGGCCAATGAGCAGTTCTTC. It specifies CASSYGANEQFF.

This chain connects TRBV19 to TRBJ1-2; a weak D match, TRBD1 (6 bases). Germline V gene data show CDR1 as LNHDA and CDR2 as SQIVND (reference sequence). There are 12 residues in the CDR3. V was cut by 1 base and J by 8 bases, with 8 bases left in between. The CDR3: CASSIVTGGYTF. The DNA of the CDR3 is TGTGCCAGTAGTATAGTGACAGGAGGCTACACCTTC.

The J gene is TRBJ2-3, the V gene TRBV2, with D unclear. The germline V and J ends were trimmed by 0 bases and 10 bases, with 11 bases remaining between them. Germline V gene data show CDR1 as SNHLY and CDR2 as FYNNEI. This CDR3 comprises 13 residues. The CDR3 reads CASSEASEVAQYF. In nucleotides, the CDR3 is TGTGCCAGCAGTGAAGCTTCCGAGGTAGCGCAGTATTTT.

The chain employs TRBV12-3 or TRBV12-4 and TRBJ1-1; D perhaps matches TRBD1 (6 bases). The CDR3 totals 13 residues. Trimming took off 3 bases at V and 10 bases at J, with 15 bases between the two ends. DNA for the CDR3: TGTGCCAGCAGTTTGGGAGGGGGAACCAGAGCTTTCTTT. It encodes CASSLGGGTRAFF.

V and J are TRBV7-3 and TRBJ2-1; the D gene is possibly TRBD2 (5 bases). V lost 3 bases, J lost 9 bases, and 12 bases lay in between. CDR3 length: 13 amino acids. Looked up from germline, CDR1 is SGHTA and CDR2 is FQGTGA. CDR3 sequence (DNA): TGTGCCAGCAGCTTCCAGACTACGGGTGAGCAGTTCTTC. This gives the protein CASSFQTTGEQFF.